This T cell receptor beta chain came from a study of T-cell reconstitution after alpha-beta-depleted transplantation in children. Unique molecular identifiers were used to barcode this TCRbeta library. TCRdb reprocessed the PCR reads via MiXCR and lists one record per CDR3 protein. Of some 550,000 distinct CDR3 sequences listed, approximately 20% are singletons. The CDR3 extends over 14 amino acids. Looked up from germline, CDR1 is LGHNA and CDR2 is YNFKEQ. V shed 5 bases and J shed 2 bases, with 13 bases lying between them. The sequence was obtained from a human donor who donated a stem cell graft to a child with acute lymphoblastic leukemia. The rearrangement uses TRBV4-2 and TRBJ2-7; D is perhaps TRBD1 or TRBD2 (5 bases each). Sequencing used PBMCs from the stem cell graft donor, obtained from the stem cell graft. The CDR3 region has the DNA TGTGCCAGCAGCGTGGGGACCCAGACCTACGAGCAGTACTTC. This sequence encodes CASSVGTQTYEQYF.